One sample yielded the 27 T cell receptor beta chains listed below, sequenced in a study of blood T cell repertoires in COVID-19. Libraries were prepared by immunoSEQ multiplex PCR; TCRdb keeps only in-frame clonotypes and omits some of them. The sample carries roughly 26,000 clones, roughly 90% recorded once. Sequences were obtained from peripheral blood. All receptors derive from a human donor in a cohort sampled during active COVID-19.

The rearrangement links TRBV7-8 to TRBJ2-1, with no clear D. This CDR3 region has 13 residues. Germline V gene data show CDR1 as SGHVS and CDR2 as FQNEAQ. V was cut by 3 bases and J by 7 bases, with 10 bases left in between. The CDR3 loop is CASSLNSRNEQFF. CDR3 bases: TGTGCCAGCAGCTTGAACAGTAGGAATGAGCAGTTCTTC.

The gene calls are TRBV10-3 and TRBJ1-1; 10 nucleotides agree with TRBD1. V lost 6 bases to trimming and J lost 3 bases; unmatched junction nucleotides: 10. The CDR3 runs 16 residues. The germline V gene encodes CDR1 ENHRY and CDR2 SYGVKD. In nucleotides, the CDR3 is TGTGCCATCAGCTACTCGGACAGGGGGGGAGACACTGAAGCTTTCTTT. Translation: CAISYSDRGGDTEAFF.

The chain joins TRBV18 to TRBJ2-2; the match to TRBD2 covers 8 bases. The CDR3 loop spans 16 amino acids. In germline, CDR1 is KGHSH, CDR2 LQKENI. The trim removed 1 base at V and 5 bases at J, leaving 6 bases unmatched. CDR3 nucleotide sequence: TGTGCCAGCTCACCACGGGCGGGGGGCCGGACCGGGGAGCTGTTTTTT. Amino acid sequence: CASSPRAGGRTGELFF.

This chain connects TRBV7-9 to TRBJ2-5; 9 nucleotides agree with TRBD1. Per germline, CDR1 SEHNR and CDR2 FQNEAQ (reference sequence). The V segment lost 5 bases and the J segment 5 bases; nucleotides outside the gene matches: 6. This CDR3 has 14 amino acids. The CDR3 DNA reads TGTGCCAGCAGCCTAGGACAGGGGTTGGAGACCCAGTACTTC. It yields the protein CASSLGQGLETQYF.

The chain combines TRBV2 with TRBJ2-5, with TRBD2 matching 7 bases. Germline V gene lookup returns CDR1 SNHLY and CDR2 FYNNEI. Trimming at V came to 4 bases and at J to 5 bases, leaving 16 bases not matched to a gene. The CDR3 is 17 amino acids. CDR3 amino acids: CASSGLAGLMHGETQYF. The CDR3 DNA reads TGTGCCAGCAGTGGGTTAGCGGGCCTAATGCATGGGGAGACCCAGTACTTC.

The chain combines TRBV5-6 with TRBJ2-3; D might be TRBD2 (6 bases). From germline, CDR1 is SGHDT and CDR2 YYEEEE. Trimming took 4 bases from V and 2 from J, leaving 17 bases between them. The CDR3 is 16 residues long. CDR3 amino acids: CASSPRDLAYTDTQYF. The DNA of the CDR3 is TGTGCCAGCAGCCCCCGGGACTTAGCCTACACAGATACGCAGTATTTT.

This clone appeared a few times. The chain carries TRBV28 and TRBJ1-5, with a tentative D call TRBD1 (6 bases). Looked up from germline, CDR1 is MDHEN and CDR2 is SYDVKM. The CDR3 is 16 residues long. Trimming removed 3 bases at V and 5 bases at J, with 17 bases between. CDR3 nucleotide sequence: TGTGCCAGCAGTTTCCCCAGGGGCATCGGCGATCAGCCCCAGCATTTT. Protein sequence: CASSFPRGIGDQPQHF. Filled out from reference TRBV28 and TRBJ1-5, the complete variable domain reads DVKVTQSSRYLVKRTGEKVFLECVQDMDHENMFWYRQDPGLGLRLIYFSYDVKMKEKGDIPEGYSVSREKKERFSLILESASTNQTSMYLCASSFPRGIGDQPQHFGDGTRLSIL.

The genes are TRBV3-1 (or the pseudogene TRBV3-2) and TRBJ1-6; D not certain. This CDR3 region has 15 residues. Germline CDR1 LGHDT, CDR2 YNNKEL (reference sequence). With 0 bases removed from V and 5 bases from J, the gap between germline ends came to 8 bases. The CDR3 reads CASSQEPLNNSPLHF. Written as DNA, the CDR3 is TGTGCCAGCAGCCAAGAACCGCTAAATAATTCACCCCTCCACTTT.

A few counts support this clone. The chain recombines TRBV19 with TRBJ1-1, with 7 bases identical to TRBD1. CDR1 and CDR2 from the germline V gene are LNHDA and SQIVND (reference sequence). V shed 3 bases, J shed 6 bases, and the junction held 16 bases outside the gene matches. The CDR3 length is 17 residues. CDR3: CASSMKKGGVHRSEAFF. CDR3 bases: TGTGCCAGTAGTATGAAAAAAGGGGGCGTACACCGATCTGAAGCTTTCTTT.

The V gene is TRBV27, the J gene TRBJ1-5, with D maybe TRBD1 (5 bases). The V gene lost 6 bases and the J gene lost 4 bases, with 13 bases spanning the gap. Germline V gene lookup returns CDR1 MNHEY and CDR2 SMNVEV (reference sequence). CDR3 length equals 14 residues. CDR3 sequence: CASRGSQGNQPQHF. CDR3 sequence (DNA): TGTGCCAGCAGGGGGTCCCAGGGAAATCAGCCCCAGCATTTT.

DNA of the CDR3: TGTGCCAGCAGCTTAGAAGGTCTAGCGGTGAACACCGGGGAGCTGTTTTTT. It is translated as CASSLEGLAVNTGELFF. V usage is TRBV7-9 and J usage is TRBJ2-2; 7 nucleotides align to TRBD2. The CDR3 totals 17 residues. Germline V CDR1 and CDR2: SEHNR, FQNEAQ (reference sequence). V trimming: 1 base; J trimming: 1 base; junction bases outside the gene matches: 6.

The rearrangement links TRBV25-1 to TRBJ1-1; weak D call: TRBD1 (5 bases). Trimming left V 5 bases short and J 2 bases short, with 18 bases between. Germline loops: CDR1 MGHDK, CDR2 SYGVNS. This CDR3 has 16 amino acids. The CDR3 protein is CASSLGRGRPNTEAFF. As DNA, the CDR3 is TGTGCCAGCAGTTTGGGGCGGGGCAGGCCCAACACTGAAGCTTTCTTT.

This chain uses TRBV29-1 with TRBJ2-7, with D tentatively TRBD2 (5 bases). V lost 6 bases, J lost 1 base, and 16 bases lay in between. The length of the CDR3 is 14 residues. Germline assignment: CDR1 SQVTM and CDR2 ANQGSEA. CDR3 in amino acids: CSVGLGWGSYEQYF. The DNA for the CDR3 is TGCAGCGTAGGACTGGGATGGGGATCCTACGAGCAGTACTTC.

The V gene is TRBV3-1 (or the pseudogene TRBV3-2), the J gene TRBJ1-2, with TRBD1 matching over 8 bases. CDR1 is LGHDT and CDR2 is YNNKEL in the germline V gene (reference sequence). This CDR3 region has 14 residues. The V segment lost 0 bases and the J segment 8 bases; nucleotides outside the gene matches: 5. The CDR3 DNA sequence: TGTGCCAGCAGCCAAGAGCGCAGGGGGCAGGGCTACACCTTC. It encodes CASSQERRGQGYTF.

This sequence joins TRBV4-1 and TRBJ2-5, with TRBD1 matching 7 bases. This CDR3 has 16 amino acids. CDR1 is MGHRA and CDR2 is YSYEKL in the germline V gene. Germline trimming cut 3 bases from V and 4 bases from J; bases unmatched to any gene: 11. As DNA, the CDR3 is TGCGCCAGCAGCCAGGGCAACAGGGGTATCGTAGAGACCCAGTACTTC. It codes for CASSQGNRGIVETQYF.

In this sample, this clone turned up a few times. The chain employs TRBV3-1 (or the pseudogene TRBV3-2) and TRBJ2-3; TRBD2 aligns across 12 bases. The CDR3 extends over 16 amino acids. Losses at the gene ends were 3 bases for V and 2 bases for J; bases not matched to a gene: 3. CDR1 is LGHDT, CDR2 YNNKEL, per germline (reference sequence). The CDR3, as DNA: TGTGCCAGCAGCCAGACTAGCGGGGGCCACACAGATACGCAGTATTTT. Its translation is CASSQTSGGHTDTQYF.

In this sample, this clone turned up once. The chain uses TRBV6-5 and TRBJ2-7, with 8 positions matching TRBD1. Germline V gene sequence: CDR1 MNHEY, CDR2 SVGAGI. Trimming at V came to 4 bases and at J to 3 bases, leaving 8 bases not matched to a gene. CDR3 length equals 15 residues. This CDR3 reads CASSFDHRGVYEQYV. The CDR3 DNA reads as TGTGCCAGCAGTTTCGATCACAGGGGGGTCTACGAGCAGTACGTC.

V is TRBV6-4 and J is TRBJ2-5; TRBD2 matches at 11 bases. CDR1 is MRHNA and CDR2 is SNTAGT in the germline V gene. V was clipped by 5 bases and J by 1 base; unmatched bases: 3. The CDR3 length is 15 residues. The CDR3 DNA sequence: TGTGCCAGCAGTCTAACTAGCGGGGGCCAAGAGACCCAGTACTTC. Its translation is CASSLTSGGQETQYF.

The chain uses TRBV18 and TRBJ2-7, with D tentatively TRBD1 (6 bases). Germline V gene data show CDR1 as KGHSH and CDR2 as LQKENI. The CDR3 extends over 15 amino acids. The V and J ends lost 2 bases and 6 bases respectively, with 17 bases between them. The CDR3 DNA is TGTGCCAGCTCACCAATACAGGGTAGTGGGAGCGAGCAGTACGTC. It specifies CASSPIQGSGSEQYV.

The rearrangement links TRBV4-1 to TRBJ2-4, with D possibly TRBD1 on 7 matching bases. The CDR3 spans 18 residues. V shed 1 base and J shed 2 bases, with 18 bases lying between them. Germline V gene lookup returns CDR1 MGHRA and CDR2 YSYEKL. For the CDR3, the DNA is TGCGCCAGCAGCCAAGTGGAGGGGACAGTCGGCACCAAAAACATTCAGTACTTC. Translating gives CASSQVEGTVGTKNIQYF.

This clone was detected a few times. This chain links TRBV11-2 with TRBJ2-7; D gene ambiguous. Trimming took off 4 bases at V and 2 bases at J, with 12 bases between the two ends. The CDR3 sequence is 14 residues long. Looked up from germline, CDR1 is SGHAT and CDR2 is FQNNGV. CDR3 protein: CASSSSVGPYEQYF. CDR3 DNA sequence: TGTGCCAGCAGCTCAAGCGTGGGTCCCTACGAGCAGTACTTC.

The gene calls are TRBV10-3 and TRBJ1-3; weak D call: TRBD1 (6 bases). V lost 3 bases to trimming and J lost 0 bases, with 9 bases between them. Germline CDR1 ENHRY, CDR2 SYGVKD. The CDR3 sequence is 15 residues long. CDR3 in DNA: TGTGCCATCAGTGAAGTACAGGGCTCTGGAAACACCATATATTTT. It translates to CAISEVQGSGNTIYF.

This rearrangement joins TRBV5-5 to TRBJ1-3; D unresolved. Germline V CDR1 and CDR2: SGHKS, YYEKEE (reference sequence). CDR3 length: 15 residues. Trimming removed 1 base at V and 0 bases at J, with 8 bases between. Here the CDR3 reads CASSLRGSSGNTIYF. The CDR3 nucleotides are TGTGCCAGCAGCTTGAGAGGGAGCTCTGGAAACACCATATATTTT.

This clone was recorded only once. The genes are TRBV7-3 and TRBJ2-5, with D possibly matching TRBD1 (6 bases). This CDR3 spans 13 amino acids. V was pared by 2 bases and J by 3 bases, with 7 bases between. Germline V lookup: CDR1 SGHTA, CDR2 FQGTGA. In nucleotides, the CDR3 is TGTGCCAGCAGCTTACGGGACAAAGAGACCCAGTACTTC. Translation: CASSLRDKETQYF.

The chain recombines TRBV6-5 with TRBJ1-4; 9 bases line up with TRBD1. There are 15 residues in the CDR3. The trim removed 0 bases at V and 7 bases at J, leaving 3 bases unmatched. CDR1 is MNHEY and CDR2 is SVGAGI in the germline V gene. CDR3 bases: TGTGCCAGCAGTTACTCTGGACAGGGGAGTGAAAAACTGTTTTTT. This sequence encodes CASSYSGQGSEKLFF.

This clone occurred once. Here the CDR3 DNA reads TGTGCCAGCAGTCTCCGGGGGATTGCTAATGAAAAACTGTTTTTT. Its protein product is CASSLRGIANEKLFF. The chain is built from TRBV28 and TRBJ1-4; TRBD1 is a possible D gene (5 bases). This CDR3 region has 15 residues. CDR1 MDHEN and CDR2 SYDVKM come from the germline V gene. V was cut by 5 bases and J by 3 bases, with 13 bases left in between.

J is TRBJ1-1 and V is TRBV4-1; possibly TRBD1 for D (6 bases). The CDR3 runs to 15 residues. Trimming cost V 3 bases and J 0 bases, with 11 bases left between them. Per germline, CDR1 MGHRA and CDR2 YSYEKL. Written as DNA, the CDR3 is TGCGCCAGCAGCCATCAGGGGTCTATGAACACTGAAGCTTTCTTT. This encodes CASSHQGSMNTEAFF.